The T cell receptor (beta chain) under discussion was sequenced for a study of T cell responses to AZD1222 COVID-19 vaccine. Points from the study as a whole: There were vaccine-associated CD4 TCRs across spike, dominant at 160-218 and 743-854. White British people made up most donors, females outnumbered males, and clonal diversity was possibly underestimated.

Details on this clone: Its antigen remains unknown.

This table comes from immunoSEQ multiplex PCR, and its TCRdb copy is limited to in-frame clones, with some not included. The repertoire holds about 130,000 clones, just over 85% seen once, with roughly 8% in the top ten. The CDR3 consists of 13 residues. Deletions cut 4 bases from V and 1 base from J, with 7 bases between. From germline, CDR1 is LGHDT and CDR2 YNNKEL (reference sequence). The genes are TRBV3-1 (or the pseudogene TRBV3-2) and TRBJ1-1; no clear D. The material was peripheral blood, obtained on day 0 of AZD1222 vaccination. The receptor was isolated from an adult in good health. CDR3 region: CASSRTGNTEAFF. The CDR3 nucleotides read TGTGCCAGCAGCCGTACGGGGAACACTGAAGCTTTCTTT.